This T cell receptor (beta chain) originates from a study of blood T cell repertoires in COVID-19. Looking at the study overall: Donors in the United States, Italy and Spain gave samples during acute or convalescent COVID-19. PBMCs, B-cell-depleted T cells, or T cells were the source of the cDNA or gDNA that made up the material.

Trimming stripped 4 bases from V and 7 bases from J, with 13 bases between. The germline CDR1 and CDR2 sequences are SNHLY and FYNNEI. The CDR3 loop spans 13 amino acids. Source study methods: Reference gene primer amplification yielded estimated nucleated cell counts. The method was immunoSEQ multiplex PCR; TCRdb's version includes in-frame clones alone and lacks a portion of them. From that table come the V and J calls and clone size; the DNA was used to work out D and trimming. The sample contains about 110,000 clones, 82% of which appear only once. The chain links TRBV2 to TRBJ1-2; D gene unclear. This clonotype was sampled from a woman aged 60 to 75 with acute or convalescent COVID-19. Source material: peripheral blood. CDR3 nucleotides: TGTGCCAGCAGTGCCGACGGGAAGGGTGGCTACACCTTC. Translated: CASSADGKGGYTF.